Below, 18 T cell receptor beta chains from the same sample are listed, as sequenced in a study of identical twins. TCRdb used MiXCR to reprocess the 5' RACE reads, holding one entry per CDR3 protein. This sample yields about 240,000 distinct CDR3 sequences, of which 6% to 8.5% are seen a single time; 5.4% belongs to the top ten. These same data were also listed under a study on yellow fever vaccine responses in identical twins.

The material sequenced was CD8+ T cells sorted from blood. Receptors originate from a woman between 18 and 30 years old in good health.

This clonotype was counted only a few times. The rearrangement links TRBV4-1 to TRBJ2-7; 11 bases line up with TRBD2. Germline CDR1 reads MGHRA; CDR2 reads YSYEKL. V lost 4 bases to trimming and J lost 2 bases; unmatched junction nucleotides: 10. The CDR3 extends over 17 amino acids. CDR3 sequence reads: CASSLKSGLAVTYEQYF. The CDR3 DNA reads as TGCGCCAGCAGCCTAAAGTCGGGACTAGCGGTAACCTACGAGCAGTACTTC.

In this sample, this clonotype turned up a few times. This chain connects TRBV6-4 to TRBJ2-1; no definite D call. The CDR3 is 16 residues long. CDR1 and CDR2 from the germline V gene are MRHNA and SNTAGT. The germline V and J ends were trimmed by 3 bases and 6 bases, with 18 bases remaining between them. CDR3 region: CASSESEEGASNEQFF. Here the CDR3 DNA reads TGTGCCAGCAGTGAATCAGAGGAAGGTGCTTCCAATGAGCAGTTCTTC.

This clonotype was counted at least ten times. This CDR3 is CASSITDRTYEQYV. The CDR3, as DNA: TGTGCCAGCAGCATAACCGACAGGACCTACGAGCAGTACGTC. J is TRBJ2-7 and V is TRBV7-2, with D maybe TRBD1 (6 bases). The CDR3 extends over 14 amino acids. V was pared by 5 bases and J by 2 bases, with 13 bases between. Germline-derived CDR1 and CDR2 are SGHTA and FQGNSA.

Many counts were recorded for this clonotype. The rearrangement links TRBV27 to TRBJ2-1; D unclear. The CDR3 has 13 residues. Looked up from germline, CDR1 is MNHEY and CDR2 is SMNVEV (reference sequence). Between the trimmed V and J ends, which lost 5 bases and 7 bases, there was a span of 12 bases. The CDR3 coding sequence is TGTGCCAGCAGTGCTTGGAGTGGGAATGAGCAGTTCTTC. Its translation is CASSAWSGNEQFF.

This clonotype was detected ten times or more. The chain links TRBV7-2 to TRBJ2-7; 7 bases are shared with TRBD2. The germline V gene encodes CDR1 SGHTA and CDR2 FQGNSA. J gave up 3 bases and V 4 bases, and 6 bases lay outside the gene matches. The CDR3 totals 14 residues. The CDR3 sequence is CASSSGLVSYEQYF. The CDR3 coding sequence is TGTGCCAGCAGCTCCGGACTAGTCAGCTACGAGCAGTACTTC.

The chain links TRBV5-4 to TRBJ2-7; D not certain. The V and J ends lost 2 bases and 5 bases respectively, with 14 bases between them. Germline values: CDR1 SGHNT, CDR2 YYREEE (reference sequence). The CDR3 runs 14 residues. The CDR3 DNA reads TGTGCCAGCAGCTTTTTCGGTGGTGAGAACGAGCAGTACTTC. Translated: CASSFFGGENEQYF.

This clonotype appeared many times. The chain has TRBV20-1 and TRBJ2-3; the match to TRBD2 covers 11 bases. CDR3 length: 19 amino acids. CDR1 DFQATT and CDR2 SNEGSKA come from the germline V gene (reference sequence). The ends lost 0 bases at V and 4 bases at J; junction bases unmatched: 15. DNA of the CDR3: TGCAGTGCTAGAGATCCTGGAATAGCGGGGGGGCTCCCGGCAGATACGCAGTATTTT. Residues: CSARDPGIAGGLPADTQYF.

This chain connects TRBV20-1 to TRBJ1-2; 11 bases map to TRBD1. The CDR3 covers 11 residues. Trimming took 7 bases from V and 13 from J; bases not matched to a gene: 8. The germline CDR1 and CDR2 sequences are DFQATT and SNEGSKA (reference sequence). For the CDR3, the DNA is TGCAGTGTTTGTGGGACAGGGGGTTGCACCTTC. This encodes CSVCGTGGCTF.

This chain links TRBV11-3 with TRBJ2-7; no clear D. V gave up 5 bases and J gave up 4 bases, with 15 bases separating them. The CDR3 extends over 14 amino acids. Per the germline V gene, CDR1 is SGHNT and CDR2 is YENEEA. The DNA for the CDR3 is TGTGCCAGCAGCCGATCTAGTCCCCTATACGAGCAGTACTTC. This encodes CASSRSSPLYEQYF.

This clonotype came up many times. The rearrangement links TRBV4-1 to TRBJ2-3, with D perhaps TRBD1 (5 bases). Germline V CDR1 and CDR2: MGHRA, YSYEKL. CDR3 length: 16 amino acids. Trimming left V 0 bases short and J 1 base short, with 11 bases between. The CDR3 sequence: CASSQEIGVGTDTQYF. The CDR3 DNA is TGCGCCAGCAGCCAAGAGATAGGGGTGGGCACAGATACGCAGTATTTT.

Many counts were recorded for this clonotype. The chain employs TRBV3-1 and TRBJ2-1; TRBD2 might be the D (6 bases). The CDR3 loop spans 16 amino acids. From germline, CDR1 is LGHDT and CDR2 YNNKEL (reference sequence). V was pared by 0 bases and J by 4 bases, with 13 bases between. CDR3 protein: CASSQEWRELYNEQFF. The CDR3 DNA sequence: TGTGCCAGCAGCCAAGAGTGGAGGGAGTTATACAATGAGCAGTTCTTC.

This chain links TRBV5-5 with TRBJ2-2, with D perhaps matching TRBD2 (5 bases). This CDR3 is 17 amino acids long. Germline-derived CDR1 and CDR2 are SGHKS and YYEKEE (reference sequence). The V and J ends lost 5 bases and 4 bases respectively, with 21 bases between them. CDR3 sequence reads: CASSGGAPGMLTGELFF. The CDR3 coding sequence is TGTGCCAGCAGTGGTGGCGCTCCCGGGATGCTCACCGGGGAGCTGTTTTTT.

A few counts support this clonotype. The gene calls are TRBV29-1 and TRBJ2-1, with 9 positions matching TRBD2. Trimming removed 4 bases from V and 2 bases from J; junction bases left unmatched: 3. CDR1 is SQVTM and CDR2 is ANQGSEA in the germline V gene. The CDR3 totals 14 residues. The CDR3 region is CSVAREGPYNEQFF. CDR3 nucleotides: TGCAGCGTTGCGCGGGAGGGGCCCTACAATGAGCAGTTCTTC.

This clonotype was found many times. The rearrangement links TRBV20-1 to TRBJ2-7, with D possibly TRBD2 on 6 matching bases. The CDR3 consists of 14 residues. Germline V CDR1 and CDR2: DFQATT, SNEGSKA (reference sequence). Between the trimmed V and J ends, which lost 2 bases and 3 bases, there was a span of 14 bases. CDR3 DNA: TGCAGTGCTAGAAGGCCGGGGGATATCTACGAGCAGTACGTC. Translation: CSARRPGDIYEQYV.

This clonotype was counted many times. V and J are TRBV9 and TRBJ2-1; D is undetermined. The CDR3 is 11 residues long. Between the trimmed V and J ends, which lost 3 bases and 9 bases, there was a span of 7 bases. Germline lookup yields CDR1 SGDLS and CDR2 YYNGEE. CDR3 residues: CASSAFGEQFF. In DNA form, the CDR3 reads TGTGCCAGCAGCGCCTTTGGTGAGCAGTTCTTC.

This clonotype came up many times. The V call is TRBV7-8, the J call TRBJ2-1; D unclear. The CDR3 has 13 amino acids. Deletions cut 1 base from V and 3 bases from J, with 4 bases between. Germline CDR1 and CDR2: SGHVS and FQNEAQ. The CDR3 loop is CASSLVDYNEQFF. CDR3 DNA sequence: TGTGCCAGCAGCTTAGTTGACTACAATGAGCAGTTCTTC.

In this sample, this clonotype turned up a few times. The chain joins TRBV14 to TRBJ2-1; 8 nucleotides line up with TRBD2. Germline V lookup: CDR1 SGHDN, CDR2 FVKESK. With V trimmed by 1 base and J by 1 base, 0 bases remained unmatched. The length of the CDR3 is 15 residues. CDR3 amino acids: CASSQVAGSYNEQFF. The CDR3 DNA reads TGTGCCAGCAGCCAAGTAGCGGGGTCCTACAATGAGCAGTTCTTC.

CDR3 DNA sequence: TGTGCCACACGGGGGGATACGCAGTATTTT. Translation: CATRGDTQYF. The chain couples TRBV7-9 to TRBJ2-3; D is perhaps TRBD2 (6 bases). In germline, CDR1 is SEHNR, CDR2 FQNEAQ (reference sequence). Trimming took off 10 bases at V and 6 bases at J, with 8 bases between the two ends. CDR3 length: 10 amino acids. Variable domain in full (rest from reference TRBV7-9 and TRBJ2-3): DTGVSQNPRHKITKRGQNVTFRCDPISEHNRLYWYRQTLGQGPEFLTYFQNEAQLEKSRLLSDRFSAERPKGSFSTLEIQRTEQGDSAMYLCATRGDTQYFGPGTRLTVL.